This T cell receptor beta chain was sequenced for a study of tumor and adjacent non-tumor tissue in lung cancer. On the study more broadly: There were about 12 adenocarcinoma, a couple of squamous cell carcinoma and 1 small cell lung cancer cases.

Study findings and constraints: TCR diversity was significantly greater in tumor than normal lung tissue. In normal lung, the top 100 clones were significantly more dominant than in tumor. Higher tumor TCR diversity was associated with shorter survival.

A word on this clonotype: As yet, its antigen is unknown.

The library came from three nested PCR rounds adapted from ARM-PCR protocols. Each CDR3 protein is one row after TCRdb ran MiXCR on the multiplex PCR reads. Found here are 89,000 or so distinct CDR3 sequences, around 65% of them singletons; the top ten hold 15%. V was pared by 7 bases and J by 2 bases, with 25 bases between. This CDR3 comprises 18 residues. Germline values: CDR1 SGHAT, CDR2 FQNNGV. This sample's RNA came from whole unsorted tissue. This chain connects TRBV11-2 to TRBJ2-3, with D perhaps TRBD2 (6 bases). The origin of this receptor is a man in his 70s with non-small cell lung cancer. Source material: lung tumor tissue. The CDR3 DNA reads TGTGCCAGCAACCTGGTCCCTCCCGGGACTTTATCCACAGATACGCAGTATTTT. Residues: CASNLVPPGTLSTDTQYF.